Below, one T cell receptor beta chain is given with its context. Its antigen remains unknown. The CDR3 runs to 16 residues. CDR1 is LGHNA and CDR2 is YSLEER in the germline V gene. Trimming stripped 0 bases from V and 7 bases from J, with 13 bases between. The sample comes from a study of cytomegalovirus exposure and HLA in healthy donors. The PCR made use of 60 Vbeta and 13 Jbeta primers. Original processing notes: In a later analysis, of about 80 million unique beta chains, roughly 9.9 million appeared in at least two donors. The method was immunoSEQ multiplex PCR; TCRdb's version includes in-frame clones alone and lacks a portion of them. D and trimming were read from the DNA, whereas the V and J calls and clone size are those reported in that table. The sample records 35,000 to 50,000 clones, under 65% being singletons. The study, taken as a whole, reports: Most TCR sequences were seen very rarely across donors, but some public TCRs occurred in many. In a later analysis, at a false discovery rate of 0.05, roughly 17,000 TCR beta sequences matched HLA alleles. The study put about 180 TCR beta chains on its list as cytomegalovirus-associated.

The rearrangement joins TRBV4-3 to TRBJ1-6; perhaps TRBD1 as D (6 bases). Material: PBMCs. This clonotype originated in a human donor in good health. CDR3 bases: TGCGCCAGCAGCCAAGAGGCTCAGGGGTCGAATTCACCCCTCCACTTT. Translating it yields CASSQEAQGSNSPLHF.